This T cell receptor beta chain emerged from a study of T cell responses to AZD1222 COVID-19 vaccine. Sequencing used immunoSEQ multiplex PCR; TCRdb keeps in-frame clones, though not all of them. Of approximately 150,000 clones listed, less than 90% are singletons. Remarks on this clone: Its antigen remains unknown.

Study-level points and caveats: Epitopes outside B.1.351 and B.1.1.7 mutated regions reportedly drew nearly half of spike TCRs. Rises in breadth and depth of Spike-specific TCRs came after two AZD1222 doses.

V shed 1 base and J shed 6 bases, with 8 bases lying between them. The germline V gene has CDR1 KGHDR and CDR2 SFDVKD. This CDR3 comprises 13 residues. The sequence was collected from an adult in good health. This specimen was peripheral blood, taken on day 0 of AZD1222 vaccination. V is TRBV24-1 and J is TRBJ1-2, with a weak D call TRBD1 (5 bases). The CDR3 loop reads CATSDFLGDGYTF. CDR3 nucleotide sequence: TGTGCCACCAGTGATTTTTTAGGGGATGGCTACACCTTC.